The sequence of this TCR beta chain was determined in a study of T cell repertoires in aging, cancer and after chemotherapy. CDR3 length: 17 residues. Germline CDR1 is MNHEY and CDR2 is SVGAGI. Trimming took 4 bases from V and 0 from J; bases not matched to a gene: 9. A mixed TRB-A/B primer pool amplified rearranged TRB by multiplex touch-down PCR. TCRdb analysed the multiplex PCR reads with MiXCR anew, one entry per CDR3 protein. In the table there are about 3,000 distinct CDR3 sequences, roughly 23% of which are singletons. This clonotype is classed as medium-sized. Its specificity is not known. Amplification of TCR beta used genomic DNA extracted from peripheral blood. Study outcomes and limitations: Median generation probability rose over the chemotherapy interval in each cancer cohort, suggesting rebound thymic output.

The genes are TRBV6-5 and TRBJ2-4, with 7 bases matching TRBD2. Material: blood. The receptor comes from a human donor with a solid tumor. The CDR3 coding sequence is TGTGCCAGCAGTTCCCCTCCACAGCGGGGAGCCAAAAACATTCAGTACTTC. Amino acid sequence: CASSSPPQRGAKNIQYF.